These 12 T cell receptor beta chains came from one sample sequenced in a study of shared clonotypes between healthy human individuals. Sequencing used immunoSEQ multiplex PCR; TCRdb keeps in-frame clones, though not all of them. The profile shows about 330,000 clones, under 80% of them singletons. Sequencing was performed on memory CD4+ T cells sorted from blood. Subset specified: CD45RA-negative fraction. Every receptor here comes from a man aged 25-40 years in good health.

The V gene is TRBV10-3, the J gene TRBJ2-7; 9 nucleotides match TRBD1. CDR3 length: 14 amino acids. V was pared by 10 bases and J by 3 bases, with 10 bases of the junction left unmatched. Germline V gene sequence: CDR1 ENHRY, CDR2 SYGVKD. DNA of the CDR3: TGTGCCACCTCCGGACAGGGGACTTTCTACGAGCAGTACTTC. Translating it yields CATSGQGTFYEQYF.

The gene calls are TRBV5-5 and TRBJ2-3; D perhaps matches TRBD2 (5 bases). There are 14 residues in the CDR3. Germline assignment: CDR1 SGHKS and CDR2 YYEKEE (reference sequence). Between the trimmed V and J ends, which lost 3 bases and 1 base, there was a span of 9 bases. The CDR3 loop reads CASSSARGTDTQYF. In DNA form, the CDR3 reads TGTGCCAGCAGCTCGGCGAGGGGCACAGATACGCAGTATTTT.

This sequence joins TRBV19 and TRBJ2-3, with 9 nucleotides matching TRBD2. The germline CDR1 and CDR2 sequences are LNHDA and SQIVND (reference sequence). This CDR3 is 14 amino acids long. Trimming cost V 7 bases and J 3 bases; bases outside gene matches: 5. CDR3 DNA sequence: TGTGCCAGTACGGCGGGGGGGCGGACAGATACGCAGTATTTT. It translates to CASTAGGRTDTQYF. Combining the CDR3 with reference TRBV19 and TRBJ2-3 gives the whole variable domain DGGITQSPKYLFRKEGQNVTLSCEQNLNHDAMYWYRQDPGQGLRLIYYSQIVNDFQKGDIAEGYSVSREKKESFPLTVTSAQKNPTAFYLCASTAGGRTDTQYFGPGTRLTVL.

This clone was observed at least ten times. The V gene is TRBV5-6, the J gene TRBJ2-3, with 8 bases that match TRBD2. V shed 2 bases and J 0 bases; nucleotides not matched to a gene: 5. Germline loops: CDR1 SGHDT, CDR2 YYEEEE. The CDR3 runs to 16 residues. The chain's CDR3 is CASSFSGTRSTDTQYF. In DNA form, the CDR3 reads TGTGCCAGCAGCTTCAGCGGGACTAGAAGCACAGATACGCAGTATTTT.

V usage is TRBV5-5 and J usage is TRBJ1-2; tentatively, D is TRBD1 (5 bases). V was clipped by 4 bases and J by 4 bases, with 17 bases between them. From germline, CDR1 is SGHKS and CDR2 YYEKEE (reference sequence). There are 15 residues in the CDR3. CDR3 in DNA: TGTGCCAGCAGCGACCGACTAGGGGACCGCTATGGCTACACCTTC. Translation: CASSDRLGDRYGYTF.

The chain couples TRBV5-6 to TRBJ2-7; 11 bases are shared with TRBD2. The CDR3 runs 14 residues. The germline V gene encodes CDR1 SGHDT and CDR2 YYEEEE. The V gene end was trimmed by 0 bases and the J gene end by 8 bases; junction bases not matched to a gene: 4. The CDR3 loop is CASSLGLAGFKQYF. The CDR3 DNA follows: TGTGCCAGCAGCTTGGGACTAGCGGGATTCAAGCAGTACTTC.

The chain recombines TRBV5-1 with TRBJ1-1; D is unclear. This CDR3 has 13 amino acids. Germline-derived CDR1 and CDR2 are SGHRS and YFSETQ. Trimming cost V 2 bases and J 1 base, with 6 bases left between them. CDR3 amino acids: CASSFPGNTEAFF. The DNA for the CDR3 is TGCGCCAGCAGCTTTCCGGGGAACACTGAAGCTTTCTTT.

The rearrangement uses TRBV11-2 and TRBJ2-3; weak D call: TRBD2 (5 bases). Germline-derived CDR1 and CDR2 are SGHAT and FQNNGV. The CDR3 extends over 15 amino acids. V shed 3 bases and J shed 1 base, with 11 bases lying between them. The CDR3: CASSFSGIGTDTQYF. CDR3 sequence (DNA): TGTGCCAGCAGCTTTTCGGGGATTGGCACAGATACGCAGTATTTT.

This clone turned up a few times. An end of the junction differs from the germline gene, which may be a read error. The J gene is TRBJ1-1, the V gene TRBV28; D is ambiguous. The CDR3 length is 13 residues. Germline V gene lookup returns CDR1 MDHEN and CDR2 SYDVKM. CDR3 DNA sequence: TGTTCCAGCAGTAGGTACAAGAACACTGAAGCTTTCTTT. Residues: CSSSRYKNTEAFF.

The V gene is TRBV11-3, the J gene TRBJ2-1; 7 bases line up with TRBD2. This CDR3 is built from 17 residues. The V gene end was trimmed by 6 bases and the J gene end by 6 bases; junction bases not matched to a gene: 17. CDR1 is SGHNT and CDR2 is YENEEA in the germline V gene. The CDR3 DNA is TGTGCCAGCAGTACCGGGGAGGGCCCTCCGGGGTTCAATGAGCAGTTCTTC. Its translation: CASSTGEGPPGFNEQFF.

This clone was observed a handful of times. The CDR3 DNA is TGTGCCAGCAGCTTAATTTGGCGGACTAGCGGGAGAGGTGAGACCCAGTACTTC. This encodes CASSLIWRTSGRGETQYF. The rearrangement links TRBV7-3 to TRBJ2-5; 13 bases line up with TRBD2. The CDR3 is 18 amino acids. Trimming cost V 1 base and J 5 bases; bases outside gene matches: 10. Germline V gives CDR1 SGHTA, CDR2 FQGTGA. Full variable domain (outside the CDR3, taken from reference TRBV7-3 and TRBJ2-5): GAGVSQTPSNKVTEKGKYVELRCDPISGHTALYWYRQSLGQGPEFLIYFQGTGAADDSGLPNDRFFAVRPEGSVSTLKIQRTERGDSAVYLCASSLIWRTSGRGETQYFGPGTRLLVL.

The chain carries TRBV10-3 and TRBJ2-1; 7 nucleotides match TRBD1. Germline V gene data show CDR1 as ENHRY and CDR2 as SYGVKD. The CDR3 is 14 amino acids. The J segment lost 4 bases and the V segment lost 3 bases, leaving 3 bases of the junction unmatched. The CDR3 protein is CAISEGGQYNEQFF. CDR3 in DNA: TGTGCCATCAGTGAAGGGGGCCAGTACAATGAGCAGTTCTTC.